Each of the 10 T cell receptor beta chains below was sequenced from the same sample in a study of glioma-infiltrating T cells after dendritic cell vaccination. Assay: immunoSEQ multiplex PCR; the TCRdb copy retains only in-frame clones and omits some. The sample records 65,000 or so clones, around nine tenths being singletons. The time point is: after dendritic cell vaccination, including at tumor progression/relapse. Source: blood, taken after dendritic cell vaccination. The source is a human donor with glioblastoma.

V usage is TRBV11-2 and J usage is TRBJ2-5; tentative D call: TRBD1 (6 bases). The end of the DNA is better explained by TRBJ2-7, so the J call may be wrong. CDR1 is SGHAT, CDR2 FQNNGV, per germline. CDR3 length: 14 residues. The DNA for the CDR3 is TGTGCCAGCAGCCGAGGGGACACCTCCTACGAGCAGTACTTC. Translated, it gives CASSRGDTSYEQYF.

The V and J genes are TRBV5-4 and TRBJ2-7; TRBD2 matches at 8 bases. V lost 4 bases and J lost 5; bases outside the gene matches: 14. The CDR3 is made up of 16 amino acids. Germline CDR1 is SGHNT and CDR2 is YYREEE (reference sequence). The CDR3 DNA follows: TGTGCCAGCAGCCCAGGGACTAGGAATCAGGATAACGAGCAGTACTTC. Translated: CASSPGTRNQDNEQYF.

The V gene is TRBV4-3, the J gene TRBJ1-4; D not certain. This CDR3 is built from 16 residues. The germline gives CDR1 LGHNA, CDR2 YSLEER. V was pared by 0 bases and J by 13 bases, with 21 bases between. CDR3 amino acids: CASSQDPLVTLGGLFF. CDR3 coding DNA: TGCGCCAGCAGCCAAGATCCCCTCGTAACCTTGGGAGGACTGTTTTTT.

The rearrangement joins TRBV9 to TRBJ2-3, with 13 bases aligning to TRBD2. The germline V gene has CDR1 SGDLS and CDR2 YYNGEE. J lost 0 bases, V lost 4 bases, and 8 bases had no gene match. The CDR3 length is 18 residues. CDR3 loop: CASSSGLAGAASTDTQYF. Written as DNA, the CDR3 is TGTGCCAGCAGCTCCGGACTAGCGGGAGCTGCAAGCACAGATACGCAGTATTTT.

This chain connects TRBV2 to TRBJ1-4; D is perhaps TRBD1 (5 bases). CDR3 length: 13 amino acids. In germline, CDR1 is SNHLY, CDR2 FYNNEI. Trimming took 8 bases from V and 6 from J, leaving 13 bases between them. Here the CDR3 DNA reads TGTGCCAGCCAGAAGGGGCAGGATGAAAAACTGTTTTTT. Residues: CASQKGQDEKLFF.

The V gene is TRBV27, the J gene TRBJ2-5; TRBD1 matches 7 bases. V shed 1 base, J shed 0 bases, and the junction held 8 bases outside the gene matches. The CDR3 runs 17 residues. Germline V gene sequence: CDR1 MNHEY, CDR2 SMNVEV (reference sequence). The CDR3 DNA follows: TGTGCCAGCAGTTTATGCGACAGGGAATCGGACCAAGAGACCCAGTACTTC. Translated, it gives CASSLCDRESDQETQYF.

A few counts support this clone. The chain links TRBV14 to TRBJ2-1, with 7 bases aligning to TRBD2. Germline lookup yields CDR1 SGHDN and CDR2 FVKESK. Trimming at V came to 5 bases and at J to 9 bases, leaving 10 bases not matched to a gene. The CDR3 consists of 14 residues. The CDR3 DNA sequence: TGTGCCAGCAGCTATTCAACTAGCGACACTGAGCAGTTCTTC. This gives the protein CASSYSTSDTEQFF.

V is TRBV9 and J is TRBJ2-7; no clear D. V lost 0 bases to trimming and J lost 5 bases, with 15 bases between them. The CDR3 consists of 15 residues. The germline V gene has CDR1 SGDLS and CDR2 YYNGEE. CDR3 bases: TGTGCCAGCAGCGTAGCGGAAAAGTTTAGCCACGAGCAGTACTTC. Translated, it gives CASSVAEKFSHEQYF. Using reference TRBV9 and TRBJ2-7 for the parts outside the CDR3, the full variable domain is DSGVTQTPKHLITATGQRVTLRCSPRSGDLSVYWYQQSLDQGLQFLIQYYNGEERAKGNILERFSAQQFPDLHSELNLSSLELGDSALYFCASSVAEKFSHEQYFGPGTRLTVT.

The chain employs TRBV9 and TRBJ2-5, with TRBD1 identical over 7 bases. The length of the CDR3 is 13 residues. CDR1 and CDR2 (germline): SGDLS, YYNGEE. J was trimmed by 6 bases and V by 2 bases; bases with no gene match: 4. The CDR3 loop reads CASSVEQGKTQYF. The CDR3 DNA reads TGTGCCAGCAGCGTGGAACAGGGGAAGACCCAGTACTTC.

The chain links TRBV4-3 to TRBJ2-7, with TRBD2 matching over 10 bases. The CDR3 consists of 15 residues. From germline, CDR1 is LGHNA and CDR2 YSLEER. With V trimmed by 0 bases and J by 4 bases, 3 bases remained unmatched. The CDR3 loop is CASSQDPGLAYEQYF. Written as DNA, the CDR3 is TGCGCCAGCAGCCAAGACCCGGGACTAGCGTACGAGCAGTACTTC.